What follows are 7 T cell receptor beta chains derived from one specimen sequenced in a study of blood T cells in healthy people across ages (dated by TCRdb to about 2015). Libraries were prepared through 5' RACE. A second PCR of about 6 to 12 cycles was performed with a sample-barcoded 5' primer and a J-beta primer mix. The public reads were reprocessed in TCRdb via fastp at Q25 and MiXCR, keeping in-frame beta chains. Identical CDR3 protein sequences are pooled into one entry, listed with their most common genes and DNA. The sample contains 1,800,000 or so distinct CDR3 sequences, approximately 40% of them found a single time. Jointly, the top ten make up under 25% of the sample. The specimen sequenced was blood. These receptors were taken from a human donor in good health.

The chain recombines TRBV5-8 with TRBJ1-1, with 10 bases identical to TRBD1. The germline V gene encodes CDR1 SGHTS and CDR2 YDEGEE. The CDR3 contains 14 residues. J lost 10 bases, V lost 6 bases, and 12 bases had no gene match. The DNA for the CDR3 is TGTGCCAGCAATCCCGGGACAGGGGATCCTGGAGCTTTCTTT. This translates into CASNPGTGDPGAFF.

V is TRBV7-2 and J is TRBJ1-2, with D possibly TRBD1 on 5 matching bases. Germline CDR1 and CDR2: SGHTA and FQGNSA. The CDR3 runs 13 residues. V lost 0 bases and J lost 12, with 14 bases in between. For the CDR3, the DNA is TGTGCCAGCAGCTTAGCTGAAGGGTCAGGGAACACCTTC. It encodes CASSLAEGSGNTF.

This chain links TRBV7-9 with TRBJ2-1; D not resolved. Germline lookup yields CDR1 SEHNR and CDR2 FQNEAQ (reference sequence). The ends were cut back, 7 bases at V and 8 bases at J, with 9 bases in the middle. CDR3 size: 11 residues. The CDR3 region is CASNFYYEQFF. The CDR3 DNA sequence: TGTGCCAGCAACTTCTATTATGAGCAGTTCTTC.

This chain uses TRBV10-3 with TRBJ2-7; TRBD2 is a possible D gene (6 bases). The germline CDR1 and CDR2 sequences are ENHRY and SYGVKD. V was pared by 8 bases and J by 2 bases, with 16 bases between. This CDR3 has 14 amino acids. The CDR3 DNA follows: TGTGCCATCGGGGAGGCCGTTGTACCCTACGAGCAGTACTTC. This translates into CAIGEAVVPYEQYF.

This clonotype appeared a few times. J is TRBJ2-7 and V is TRBV27; tentative D call: TRBD2 (6 bases). V lost 1 base and J lost 6, with 13 bases in between. The CDR3 is 14 residues long. Germline CDR1 is MNHEY and CDR2 is SMNVEV (reference sequence). The CDR3: CASSLYPSGGEQYF. The CDR3 DNA is TGTGCCAGCAGTTTATACCCCTCCGGGGGCGAGCAGTACTTC.

V is TRBV4-2 and J is TRBJ2-5; TRBD1 aligns across 8 bases. The germline V gene has CDR1 LGHNA and CDR2 YNFKEQ. V lost 0 bases to trimming and J lost 4 bases; unmatched junction nucleotides: 10. The CDR3 totals 17 residues. The CDR3 here is CASSQDQGQEGGETQYF. The DNA for the CDR3 is TGTGCCAGCAGCCAAGATCAGGGACAGGAGGGGGGAGAGACCCAGTACTTC.

This clonotype has just a few counts. This clone may be a read error of a much larger clone one base away. The CDR3 loop reads CASSQTGAKNIQYF. CDR3 sequence (DNA): TGTGCCAGCAGCCAGACAGGGGCCAAAAACATTCAGTACTTC. This chain connects TRBV13 to TRBJ2-4, with 7 bases that match TRBD1. With V trimmed by 5 bases and J by 1 base, 2 bases remained unmatched. Per germline, CDR1 PRHDT and CDR2 FYEKMQ (reference sequence). This CDR3 is 14 amino acids long.